This is a list of T cell receptor beta chains from one sample in a study of radiotherapy plus CTLA-4 blockade in lung cancer. The method was immunoSEQ multiplex PCR; TCRdb's version includes in-frame clones alone and lacks a portion of them. The sample records roughly 97,000 clones, 60% to 75% being singletons. The sample in question was peripheral blood, obtained from a patient treated with radiotherapy plus ipilimumab. The receptor source for this set is a human donor with non-small cell lung cancer who had a partial response to radiotherapy plus ipilimumab. Some clones in this sample may be carry-over from other donors' samples. Both conserved end residues are part of each CDR3. The D gene is left open where the match is weak. Only part of the rows carry a size: once, few, many, or a class if the clone is expanded.

TRBV4-1	-	-	TRBJ2-3	TGCGCCAGCAGCCCCCGGGACTCAAGCACAGATACGCAGTATTTT	CASSPRDSSTDTQYF
TRBV6-6	few	-	TRBJ2-7	TGTGCCAGCAGACGGGGAGGTACGGAGCAGTACTTC	CASRRGGTEQYF
TRBV10-3	-	TRBD1	TRBJ2-2	TGTGCCATCAGTGAGTTTTGGACAGGGGGCGCGGACACCGGGGAGCTGTTTTTT	CAISEFWTGGADTGELFF
TRBV6-5	-	-	TRBJ1-4	TGTGCCAGCGGGGCCTCTTGGGAAAAACTGTTTTTT	CASGASWEKLFF
TRBV5-6	-	TRBD2	TRBJ2-7	TGTGCCAGCAGCTTGGGTCCCACTGCGGGAGGCACCTACGAGCAGTACTTC	CASSLGPTAGGTYEQYF
TRBV27	-	TRBD2	TRBJ2-5	TGTGCCAGCAGTCAGACTAGCGTCCAAGAGACCCAGTACTTC	CASSQTSVQETQYF
TRBV9	once	TRBD2	TRBJ2-2	TGTGCCAGCAGCGAGAGGGCGGGAGGGAACACCGGGGAGCTGTTTTTT	CASSERAGGNTGELFF
TRBV30	-	TRBD2	TRBJ2-5	TGTGCCTGGAGTCCTTTTCTGACCCTAGCGGGCCAAGAGACCCAGTACTTC	CAWSPFLTLAGQETQYF
TRBV6-1	-	-	TRBJ2-7	TGTGCCAGCAGTGAACAGGGGTGGTCCTACGAGCAGTACTTC	CASSEQGWSYEQYF
TRBV2	once	-	TRBJ2-3	TGTGCCAGCAGCGGGACTTTGGCGGACACGCAGTATTTT	CASSGTLADTQYF
TRBV6-5	-	-	TRBJ2-7	TGTGCCAGCAGCCCAAACCCGACAGCAACCTACGAGCAGTACTTC	CASSPNPTATYEQYF
TRBV6-6	few	TRBD1	TRBJ1-3	TGTGCCAGCAGTGGACAGGCGGGTGGAAACACCATATATTTT	CASSGQAGGNTIYF
TRBV28	once	TRBD1	TRBJ1-5	TGTGCCAGCAGGCCGGACAGGGAGAGCAATCAGCCCCAGCATTTT	CASRPDRESNQPQHF
TRBV7-6	-	-	TRBJ2-3	TGTGCCAGCAGCTCCGGGACACTGAGCACAGATACGCAGTATTTT	CASSSGTLSTDTQYF
TRBV27	-	TRBD2	TRBJ2-5	TGTGCCAGTGATAAGGGACTAAACAAAGAGACCCAGTACTTC	CASDKGLNKETQYF
TRBV5-6	-	TRBD2	TRBJ2-5	TGTGCCAGCAGAAAACTAGCGGGAGCGTCAGAGACCCAGTACTTC	CASRKLAGASETQYF
TRBV11-1	few	-	TRBJ2-7	TGTGCCAGCAGCGGGGGGAGAAGGACCTACGAGCAGTACTTC	CASSGGRRTYEQYF
TRBV7-2	-	TRBD2	TRBJ2-1	TGTGCCAGCAGCTCAGAACTAGCGGGAAATGAGCAGTTCTTC	CASSSELAGNEQFF
TRBV2	once	TRBD1	TRBJ2-3	TGTGCCAGCAGTATCAATACAGGGGGCGGAACAGATACGCAGTATTTT	CASSINTGGGTDTQYF
TRBV28	once	TRBD1	TRBJ1-2	TGTGCCAGCAGCGACCGCCTTGGGACAGGGGGGTTTGGCTACACCTTC	CASSDRLGTGGFGYTF
TRBV7-2	-	TRBD2	TRBJ2-3	TGTGCCAGCAGCTTGACTAGCGGGAGTTCAGATACGCAGTATTTT	CASSLTSGSSDTQYF
TRBV10-3	-	TRBD1	TRBJ2-7	TGTGCCATCAGTGGGGCGGAACCGGGACAGGGGTACGAGCAGTACTTC	CAISGAEPGQGYEQYF
TRBV1	once	-	TRBJ2-7	TGCACCAGCAGCCGAGCAAAAGCGGACTACGAGCAGTACTTC	CTSSRAKADYEQYF
TRBV28	-	-	TRBJ1-5	TGTGCCAGCAGCCCCCATCAGAGCAATCAGCCCCAGCATTTT	CASSPHQSNQPQHF
TRBV27	-	-	TRBJ2-7	TGTGCCAGCATGTCTCCAGGGGAAGGGTACGAGCAGTACTTC	CASMSPGEGYEQYF
TRBV6-5	-	TRBD1	TRBJ1-1	TGTGCCAGCAGGATACAGGGGCGCAACACTGAAGCTTTCTTT	CASRIQGRNTEAFF
TRBV6-5	-	-	TRBJ2-7	TGTGCCAGCAGTTACGGATGGGGGCTGGGTTCCTACGAGCAGTACTTC	CASSYGWGLGSYEQYF
TRBV7-3	-	-	TRBJ2-7	TGTGCCAGCAGCCTGACAGGTTATAGTGAGCAGTACTTC	CASSLTGYSEQYF
TRBV6-6	-	-	TRBJ1-1	TGTGCCAGCGGCCCTAGACAGTCCACTGAAGCTTTCTTT	CASGPRQSTEAFF
TRBV5-6	-	-	TRBJ2-5	TGTGCCAGCAGCTTCCGGGCCGGAACGGGAACCCAGTACTTC	CASSFRAGTGTQYF
TRBV6-5	-	-	TRBJ1-2	TGTGCCAGCAGTTACTCGAGGACAGCCTATGGCTACACCTTC	CASSYSRTAYGYTF
TRBV29-1	-	TRBD1	TRBJ1-2	TGCAGCGCGGGGACAGGGAGGGACTATGGCTACACCTTC	CSAGTGRDYGYTF
TRBV7-7	-	TRBD2	TRBJ2-2	TGTGCCAGCAGCTCAAGCGGGGGGGCGAGCACCGGGGAGCTGTTTTTT	CASSSSGGASTGELFF
TRBV19	-	-	TRBJ2-3	TGTGCCAGTAGCCCACAGGAGACCACGATTAGCACAGATACGCAGTATTTT	CASSPQETTISTDTQYF
TRBV7-3	-	TRBD1	TRBJ1-2	TGTGCCAGCAGCGACAGGGGAGGCTATGGCTACACCTTC	CASSDRGGYGYTF
TRBV28	-	-	TRBJ2-2	TGTGCCAGCCGCTACCCCCCTAGCGGGGAGCTGTTTTTT	CASRYPPSGELFF
TRBV19	-	TRBD1	TRBJ1-5	TGTGCCAGTAGTATGAGACAGGGGCCAGAGGCCCAGCATTTT	CASSMRQGPEAQHF
TRBV19	-	TRBD1	TRBJ1-5	TGTGCCAGTAGTTCGGGAGCCATACAGGGGCAGCCCCAGCATTTT	CASSSGAIQGQPQHF
TRBV11-3	-	TRBD2	TRBJ2-1	TGTGCCAGCAGCCATGGACTAGCGGGGAACAATGAGCAGTTCTTC	CASSHGLAGNNEQFF
TRBV5-8	-	-	TRBJ1-1	TGTGCCAGAAGATCCAGGGACACTGAAGCTTTCTTT	CARRSRDTEAFF
TRBV19	-	TRBD1	TRBJ1-4	TGTGCCAGTAGTATGATCAGGGGGAGTCTTTCAACTAATGAAAAACTGTTTTTT	CASSMIRGSLSTNEKLFF
TRBV5-6	-	-	TRBJ2-3	TGTGCCAGCAGCTTGGAAGGGCCCAGGGGCACAGATACGCAGTATTTT	CASSLEGPRGTDTQYF
TRBV5-4	once	TRBD1	TRBJ2-7	TGTGCCAGCAGCTCGGGACAGGGGTACTACGAGCAGTACTTC	CASSSGQGYYEQYF
TRBV5-5	-	-	TRBJ2-7	TGTGCCAGCAGCAGATCGGCTAGCGAGTCCTACGAGCAGTACTTC	CASSRSASESYEQYF
TRBV5-4	-	TRBD1	TRBJ1-6	TGTGCCAGCAGCATGGACAGGGATAATTCACCCCTCCACTTT	CASSMDRDNSPLHF
TRBV10-3	-	-	TRBJ1-5	TGTGCCATCAGTCAAACTTCGGGGGGGAGCAATCAGCCCCAGCATTTT	CAISQTSGGSNQPQHF
TRBV6-4	-	TRBD1	TRBJ2-1	TGTGCCAGCAAATACAACAGGGGGCTGGGTGAGCAGTTCTTC	CASKYNRGLGEQFF
TRBV11-3	once	-	TRBJ2-3	TGTGCCAGCAGCTACAACCGACTGCCAGATACGCAGTATTTT	CASSYNRLPDTQYF
TRBV4-2	-	TRBD1	TRBJ1-4	TGTGCCAGCAGCCAAGCGGATACAGGGGTTGGTGAAAAACTGTTTTTT	CASSQADTGVGEKLFF
TRBV21-1	-	-	TRBJ1-5	TGTGCCAGCAACGACAGGGATACGAACAATCAGCCCCAGCATTTT	CASNDRDTNNQPQHF
TRBV7-9	-	-	TRBJ2-3	TGTGCCAGCAGCTCACGGACAGTAACAGATACGCAGTATTTT	CASSSRTVTDTQYF
TRBV27	-	-	TRBJ2-1	TGTGCCAGCAGTTCCGTCGGCAATGAGCAGTTCTTC	CASSSVGNEQFF
TRBV6-6	-	TRBD1	TRBJ1-3	TGTGCCAGCAGGTACAGGGGCCCTAGCTCTGGAAACACCATATATTTT	CASRYRGPSSGNTIYF